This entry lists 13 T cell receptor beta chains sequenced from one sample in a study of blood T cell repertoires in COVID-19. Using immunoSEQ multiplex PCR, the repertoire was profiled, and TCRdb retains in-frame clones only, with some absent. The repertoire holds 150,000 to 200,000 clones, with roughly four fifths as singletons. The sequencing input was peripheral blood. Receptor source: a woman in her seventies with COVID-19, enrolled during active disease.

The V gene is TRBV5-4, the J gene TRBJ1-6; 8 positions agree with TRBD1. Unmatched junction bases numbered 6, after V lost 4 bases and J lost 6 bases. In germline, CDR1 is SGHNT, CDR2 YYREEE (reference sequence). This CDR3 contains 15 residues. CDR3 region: CASSIQTGVNSPLHF. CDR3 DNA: TGTGCCAGCAGCATACAGACAGGGGTTAATTCACCCCTCCACTTT.

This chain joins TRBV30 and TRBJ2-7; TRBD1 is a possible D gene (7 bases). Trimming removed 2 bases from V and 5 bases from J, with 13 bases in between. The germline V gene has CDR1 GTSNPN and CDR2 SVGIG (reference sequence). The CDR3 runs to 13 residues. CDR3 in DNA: TGTGCCTGGAGTCGGGTCAGGGGGGACGAGCAGTACTTC. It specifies CAWSRVRGDEQYF.

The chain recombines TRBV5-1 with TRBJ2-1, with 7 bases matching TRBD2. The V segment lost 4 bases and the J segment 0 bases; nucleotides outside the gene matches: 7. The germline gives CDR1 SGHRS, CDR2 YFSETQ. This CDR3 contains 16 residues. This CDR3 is CASSHPSGLSYNEQFF. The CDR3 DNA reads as TGCGCCAGCAGCCATCCTAGCGGACTCTCCTACAATGAGCAGTTCTTC.

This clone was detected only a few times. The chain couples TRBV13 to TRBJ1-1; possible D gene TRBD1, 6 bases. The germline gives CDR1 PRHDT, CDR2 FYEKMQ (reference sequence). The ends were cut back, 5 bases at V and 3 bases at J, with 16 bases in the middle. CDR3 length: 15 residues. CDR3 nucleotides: TGTGCCAGCAGCCGAGTACGGACAGTGGACACTGAAGCTTTCTTT. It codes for CASSRVRTVDTEAFF.

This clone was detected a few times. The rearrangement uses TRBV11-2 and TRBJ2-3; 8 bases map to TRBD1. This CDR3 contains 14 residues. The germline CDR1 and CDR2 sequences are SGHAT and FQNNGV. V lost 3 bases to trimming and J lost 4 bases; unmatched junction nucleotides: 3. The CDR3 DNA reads TGTGCCAGCAGCTTCGGACAGGGCTCAGATACGCAGTATTTT. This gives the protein CASSFGQGSDTQYF.

Written as DNA, the CDR3 is TGTGCCAGTAGTAGGGGGGGAACGACCGGGGCCAACGTCCTGACTTTC. This gives the protein CASSRGGTTGANVLTF. The gene calls are TRBV19 and TRBJ2-6; 7 bases align to TRBD2. The CDR3 spans 16 residues. Unmatched junction bases numbered 7, after V lost 4 bases and J lost 4 bases. Germline values: CDR1 LNHDA, CDR2 SQIVND (reference sequence).

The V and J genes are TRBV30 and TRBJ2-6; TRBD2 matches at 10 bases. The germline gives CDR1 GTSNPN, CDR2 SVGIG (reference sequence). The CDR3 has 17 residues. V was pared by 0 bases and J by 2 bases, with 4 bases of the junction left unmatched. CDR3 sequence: CAWSVSSGGAGANVLTF. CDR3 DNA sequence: TGTGCCTGGAGTGTATCTAGCGGGGGAGCTGGGGCCAACGTCCTGACTTTC. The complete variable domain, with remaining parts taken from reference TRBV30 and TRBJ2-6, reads SQTIHQWPATLVQPVGSPLSLECTVEGTSNPNLYWYRQAAGRGLQLLFYSVGIGQISSEVPQNLSASRPQDRQFILSSKKLLLSDSGFYLCAWSVSSGGAGANVLTFGAGSRLTVL.

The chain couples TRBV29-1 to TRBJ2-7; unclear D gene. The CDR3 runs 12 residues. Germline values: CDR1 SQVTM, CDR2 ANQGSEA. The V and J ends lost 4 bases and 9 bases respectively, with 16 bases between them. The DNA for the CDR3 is TGCAGCGTTGGGTTAGAGCTAGAGGTGCAGTACTTC. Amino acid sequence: CSVGLELEVQYF.

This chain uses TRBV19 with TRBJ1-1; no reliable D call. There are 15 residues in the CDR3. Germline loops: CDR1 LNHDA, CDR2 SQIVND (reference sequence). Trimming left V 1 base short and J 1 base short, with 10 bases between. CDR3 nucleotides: TGTGCCAGTAGTATAGTTCCGGGAGGGAACACTGAAGCTTTCTTT. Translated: CASSIVPGGNTEAFF.

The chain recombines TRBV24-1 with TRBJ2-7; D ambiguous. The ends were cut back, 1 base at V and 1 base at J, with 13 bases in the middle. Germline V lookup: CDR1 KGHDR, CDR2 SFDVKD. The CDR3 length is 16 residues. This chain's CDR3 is CATSDFSRDGSYEQYF. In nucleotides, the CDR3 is TGTGCCACCAGTGATTTTAGCAGAGACGGGTCCTACGAGCAGTACTTC.

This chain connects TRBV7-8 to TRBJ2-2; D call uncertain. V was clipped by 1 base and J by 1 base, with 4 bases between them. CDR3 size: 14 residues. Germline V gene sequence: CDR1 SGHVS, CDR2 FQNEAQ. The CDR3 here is CASSLDRNTGELFF. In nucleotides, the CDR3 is TGTGCCAGCAGCTTAGACAGGAACACCGGGGAGCTGTTTTTT.

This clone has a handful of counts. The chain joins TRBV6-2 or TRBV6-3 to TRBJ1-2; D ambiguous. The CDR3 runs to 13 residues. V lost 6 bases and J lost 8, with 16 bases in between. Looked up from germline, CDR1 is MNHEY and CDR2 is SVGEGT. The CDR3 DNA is TGTGCCAGCAGCCTTATCCCCGCGGGGGGCTACACCTTC. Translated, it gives CASSLIPAGGYTF.

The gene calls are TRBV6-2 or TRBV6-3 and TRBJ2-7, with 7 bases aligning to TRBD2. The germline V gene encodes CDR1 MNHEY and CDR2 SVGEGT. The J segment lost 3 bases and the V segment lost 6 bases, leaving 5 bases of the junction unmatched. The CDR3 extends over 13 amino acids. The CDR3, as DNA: TGTGCCAGCAGCCAGGGACTATTCTACGAGCAGTACTTC. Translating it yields CASSQGLFYEQYF.